The T cell receptor beta chain under discussion was sequenced for a study of Ad26.COV2.S vaccination and SARS-CoV-2 variants. Across the study: By the intramuscular route, Ad26.COV2.S was given once, or twice 56 days apart.

Treatment indicated: 15 to 20 received Ad26.COV2.S at low or high dose, single or two shots; five or six received placebo; per-sample allocation not given. Day 63 following the first vaccine or placebo injection was when the samples were taken. This adult donor, from Boston, was 18-55 years old. CDR1 and CDR2 (germline): SGHVS, FQNEAQ. The V and J ends lost 1 base and 7 bases respectively, with 11 bases between them. The CDR3 runs 14 residues. Generated by immunoSEQ multiplex PCR, the TCRdb table keeps only in-frame clones and is missing some. The sample lists roughly 450,000 clones, roughly 90% seen once, with 12% in the top ten.

The sequencing here drew on peripheral blood, taken in a trial of Ad26.COV2.S vaccine versus placebo. This clonotype was sampled from a person aged 18-65 years who received the Ad26.COV2.S COVID-19 vaccine or a placebo. The chain uses TRBV7-8 and TRBJ2-1; possible D gene TRBD2, 6 bases. In nucleotides, the CDR3 is TGTGCCAGCAGCTTAGGTGGGACTTCTAATGAGCAGTTCTTC. Amino acids: CASSLGGTSNEQFF.